This T cell receptor beta chain derives from a study of long-term antiretroviral therapy in people with HIV. Findings and caveats of the study: Pre-ART expanded clones dominated the repertoire at every time point.

Concerning this clone itself: The antigen is undetermined.

The CDR3 runs to 16 residues. Germline V gene sequence: CDR1 SGHTA, CDR2 FQGNSA. V gave up 1 base and J gave up 6 bases, with 17 bases separating them. Investigators performed immunoSEQ version v3.0 at survey level. TCRdb's copy holds only in-frame clones and misses some; the assay was immunoSEQ multiplex PCR. This table has more than 30,000 clones, about 80% appearing once. The V and J genes are TRBV7-2 and TRBJ2-3; D may match TRBD1 or TRBD2 (6 bases each). The source was unsorted PBMCs, collected 0.4 years before starting antiretroviral therapy. The receptor's source is a man aged 18 to 30 with HIV. The CDR3 region has the DNA TGTGCCAGCAGCTTAGTACCCGAGGGGGGCGCCGATACGCAGTATTTT. Translation: CASSLVPEGGADTQYF.